Sequencing of this TCR beta chain was carried out in a study of beta chain features in type 1 diabetes. The CDR3 runs 12 residues. V was clipped by 3 bases and J by 5 bases, with 7 bases between them. Germline V lookup: CDR1 LNHNV, CDR2 YYDKDF (reference sequence). Every isolated RNA sample was fully reverse transcribed, so sequencing captured expressed TCRB transcripts. Sequenced by immunoSEQ multiplex PCR; TCRdb stores in-frame clones only, minus some. The sample lists hundreds of thousands of clones; around a sixth were seen once. Sequenced: naive CD4+ T cells from blood. The clonotype originates from a young woman in good health. J is TRBJ2-5 and V is TRBV15; unclear D gene. The CDR3 loop reads CATSRARETQYF. The CDR3 DNA reads TGTGCCACCAGCAGGGCACGGGAGACCCAGTACTTC.